This T cell receptor (beta chain) was identified during a study of CD8+CD57+ T cells in acquired aplastic anemia. This clonotype came up many times. V shed 4 bases and J 7 bases; nucleotides not matched to a gene: 4. This CDR3 is built from 14 residues. Looked up from germline, CDR1 is SNHLY and CDR2 is FYNNEI. Sequencing was done on patients that had shown CD8+CD57+ cell expansion by flow cytometry. Genomic DNA acted as the template from which TCR beta VDJ combination and CDR3 sequence profiling were carried out. TCRdb used MiXCR to reprocess the reads, holding one entry per CDR3 protein. The sample lists about 190,000 distinct CDR3 sequences; approximately 48% were seen once.

Sequencing input: sorted CD4+, CD8+, or CD8+CD57+ T cells (not recorded which) from PBMCs. The V call is TRBV2, the J call TRBJ1-5; 10 nucleotides match TRBD1. This clonotype originated in a human donor with aplastic anemia. CDR3 sequence: CASSGQGARQPQHF. CDR3 in DNA: TGTGCCAGCAGTGGACAGGGGGCAAGGCAGCCCCAGCATTTT.